What follows are 4 T cell receptor beta chains derived from one specimen sequenced in a study of T cell changes during pregnancy in multiple sclerosis. Assay: immunoSEQ multiplex PCR; the TCRdb copy retains only in-frame clones and omits some. The data hold about 23,000 clones, with less than 90% observed a single time. This sample comprised CD8+ T cells from peripheral blood mononuclear cells, obtained after pregnancy. These receptors all come from a female donor with multiple sclerosis, enrolled in a pregnancy study.

The V gene is TRBV6-1, the J gene TRBJ2-5; D is perhaps TRBD2 (6 bases). V was pared by 4 bases and J by 0 bases, with 12 bases between. This CDR3 has 15 amino acids. Germline V lookup: CDR1 MNHNS, CDR2 SASEGT. CDR3 bases: TGTGCCAGCAGTGTTCCCCGGGACTACCAAGAGACCCAGTACTTC. Translated, it gives CASSVPRDYQETQYF.

This chain connects TRBV6-1 to TRBJ1-5, with D possibly being TRBD1 (6 bases). Trimming shortened V by 3 bases and J by 2 bases, and 14 bases separated the two germline ends. Germline V gene lookup returns CDR1 MNHNS and CDR2 SASEGT. This CDR3 comprises 16 residues. CDR3 sequence: CASSDREGVGNQPQHF. DNA of the CDR3: TGTGCCAGCAGTGATCGTGAGGGGGTAGGCAATCAGCCCCAGCATTTT.

This chain links TRBV19 with TRBJ2-5; tentative D call: TRBD1 (5 bases). Germline V gene data show CDR1 as LNHDA and CDR2 as SQIVND (reference sequence). Trimming took 3 bases from V and 2 from J, leaving 13 bases between them. This CDR3 comprises 15 residues. CDR3: CASSILWGRQETQYF. CDR3 bases: TGTGCCAGTAGTATTTTGTGGGGCCGACAAGAGACCCAGTACTTC.

The chain uses TRBV28 and TRBJ2-7; 8 positions agree with TRBD1. The CDR3 is 17 residues long. J lost 0 bases, V lost 2 bases, and 9 bases had no gene match. The V gene's germline CDR1 is MDHEN and CDR2 SYDVKM. In DNA form, the CDR3 reads TGTGCCAGCAGTTTAACTCAGACAGGGGTCTCCTCCTACGAGCAGTACTTC. Amino acid sequence: CASSLTQTGVSSYEQYF.